Following are 8 T cell receptor beta chains from one sample sequenced in a study of blood T cell repertoires in COVID-19 (dated by TCRdb to 2018 to 2021). The receptor library was made with the immunoSEQ multiplex PCR assay. Drawn from immuneACCESS, this table holds only the in-frame rearrangements with V and J called that TCRdb kept. Clones are partly lost; checked studies trace under half to an unresolved V gene and leave the rest unexplained. For this sample there are around 23,000 clones; under 85% appear just once. The top ten clones comprise about 6% of the sample. Sequencing was carried out using peripheral blood. The source is a man aged 45 to 65 with COVID-19, enrolled during active disease.

V is TRBV10-3 and J is TRBJ2-1, with 7 bases lining up with TRBD2. This CDR3 has 11 residues. The V segment lost 6 bases and the J segment 8 bases; nucleotides outside the gene matches: 1. Germline CDR1 and CDR2: ENHRY and SYGVKD. The DNA for the CDR3 is TGTGCCATCAGGGCGGGAGATGAGCAGTTCTTC. This codes for CAIRAGDEQFF.

The chain combines TRBV30 with TRBJ2-1; 14 bases align to TRBD2. Trimming took 8 bases from V and 4 from J; bases not matched to a gene: 13. The CDR3 has 17 amino acids. Germline V gene lookup returns CDR1 GTSNPN and CDR2 SVGIG (reference sequence). Here the CDR3 DNA reads TGTGCCCGCCGGGGGACTAGCGGGAGAGAAGGTTACAATGAGCAGTTCTTC. It is translated as CARRGTSGREGYNEQFF.

In this sample, this clone turned up once. J is TRBJ2-3 and V is TRBV28; D is perhaps TRBD2 (5 bases). V was trimmed by 6 bases and J by 4 bases, leaving 14 bases between them. Looked up from germline, CDR1 is MDHEN and CDR2 is SYDVKM. The CDR3 loop spans 14 amino acids. The chain's CDR3 is CASSQPSYADTQYF. The CDR3 nucleotides are TGTGCCAGCAGCCAACCTAGCTACGCAGATACGCAGTATTTT. The entire variable domain, with the rest obtained from reference TRBV28 and TRBJ2-3, is as follows: DVKVTQSSRYLVKRTGEKVFLECVQDMDHENMFWYRQDPGLGLRLIYFSYDVKMKEKGDIPEGYSVSREKKERFSLILESASTNQTSMYLCASSQPSYADTQYFGPGTRLTVL.

V usage is TRBV21-1 and J usage is TRBJ2-7; TRBD2 was called by the table and not checked on the DNA. TRBV21-1 corresponds to a pseudogene. This CDR3 has 16 amino acids. The DNA for the CDR3 is TGTGCCAGCAGCAAGTCGGCTAGCGGGGGCTGCTACGAGCAGTACTTC. Encoded protein: CASSKSASGGCYEQYF.

This clone was seen a few times. The V call is TRBV11-2, the J call TRBJ2-3; the match to TRBD1 covers 8 bases. The CDR3 consists of 15 residues. CDR1 is SGHAT, CDR2 FQNNGV, per germline. With 5 bases clipped from V and 7 bases from J, the junction kept 11 bases outside the gene matches. CDR3 in DNA: TGTGCCAGCAGCCAAGGGGGCAGGGGGCTTAATACGCAGTATTTT. This sequence encodes CASSQGGRGLNTQYF.

V gene TRBV11-2 combines with J gene TRBJ2-7, with D possibly TRBD2 on 6 matching bases. The ends were cut back, 5 bases at V and 3 bases at J, with 20 bases in the middle. The germline V gene has CDR1 SGHAT and CDR2 FQNNGV. The CDR3 consists of 16 residues. CDR3 in DNA: TGTGCCAGCAGCCCTATCCGGCGGGGTCAGCACTACGAGCAGTACTTC. This encodes CASSPIRRGQHYEQYF.

J is TRBJ2-7 and V is TRBV1; the table's D call TRBD2 went unverified against the DNA. TRBV1 is a recognized pseudogene. There are 15 residues in the CDR3. CDR3: CTSSQSAEKYYEQYF. Written as DNA, the CDR3 is TGCACCAGCAGCCAGTCTGCGGAGAAATACTACGAGCAGTACTTC.

V is TRBV19 and J is TRBJ1-4; 7 bases are a match to TRBD1. The CDR3 is 15 residues long. Germline trimming cut 5 bases from V and 8 bases from J; bases unmatched to any gene: 11. Germline CDR1 reads LNHDA; CDR2 reads SQIVND (reference sequence). The CDR3 loop reads CASSASQGPGEKLFF. The CDR3 coding sequence is TGTGCCAGTAGTGCTTCACAGGGGCCGGGAGAAAAACTGTTTTTT.